The clone carrying this TCR beta chain was found many times. Its target is unknown. Time point specified: newly diagnosed GD, antithyroid drugs for less than 3 months. Construction of the TCR library relied on RNA isolated from PBMCs. The V segment lost 6 bases and the J segment 3 bases; nucleotides outside the gene matches: 11. The CDR3 runs 17 residues. Germline V gene data show CDR1 as SGHAT and CDR2 as FQNNGV. Relying on iRepertoire HTBI primers and Arm-PCR of CDR3 regions, the team built TCR beta libraries. Using its own MiXCR run on the multiplex PCR reads, TCRdb lists one record per CDR3 protein. This table holds roughly 400,000 distinct CDR3 sequences, 15% found once. This specimen belongs to a study of regulatory T cells in long-lasting Graves disease. Study results and caveats: New patients shared fewer public clonotypes (roughly 910) than persistent patients did (around 3,000).

The same sample was also used in a study of T cells in Graves' hyperthyroidism and ophthalmopathy. That publication notes: Diagnostic assessment was based on clinical symptoms, serum thyroxine and TRAb, thyroid ultrasound and orbital computed tomography. Model output signaled ophthalmopathy a median about seven months ahead of onset.

The chain combines TRBV11-2 with TRBJ2-1, with TRBD1 matching over 10 bases. Here the sequenced sample was peripheral blood mononuclear cells (PBMCs), taken at new diagnosis, from a patient treated with antithyroid drugs. The sequence came from a woman in her 40s with Graves disease. The CDR3 is CASRQRQGAQHYNEQFF. CDR3 in DNA: TGTGCCAGCAGGCAACGACAGGGGGCCCAACACTACAATGAGCAGTTCTTC.